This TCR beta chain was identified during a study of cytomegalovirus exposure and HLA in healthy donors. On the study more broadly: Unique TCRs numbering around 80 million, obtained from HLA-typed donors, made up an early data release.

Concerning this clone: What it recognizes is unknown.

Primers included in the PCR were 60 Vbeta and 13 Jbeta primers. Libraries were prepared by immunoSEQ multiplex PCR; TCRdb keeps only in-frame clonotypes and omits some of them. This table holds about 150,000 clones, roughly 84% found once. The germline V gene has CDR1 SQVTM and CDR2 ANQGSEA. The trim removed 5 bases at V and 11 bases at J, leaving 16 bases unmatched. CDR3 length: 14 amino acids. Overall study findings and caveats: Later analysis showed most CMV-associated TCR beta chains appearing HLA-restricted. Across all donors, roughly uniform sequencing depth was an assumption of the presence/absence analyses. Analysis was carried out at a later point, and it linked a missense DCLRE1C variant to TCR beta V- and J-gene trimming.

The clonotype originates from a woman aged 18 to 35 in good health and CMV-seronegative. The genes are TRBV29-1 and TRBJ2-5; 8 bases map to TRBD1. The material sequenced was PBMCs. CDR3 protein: CSVKAQGARWEQYF. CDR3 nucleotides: TGCAGCGTTAAGGCCCAGGGGGCTCGTTGGGAGCAGTACTTC.